Following are 18 T cell receptor beta chains from one sample sequenced in a study of shared clonotypes between healthy human individuals. The method was immunoSEQ multiplex PCR; TCRdb's version includes in-frame clones alone and lacks a portion of them. The sample carries about 820,000 clones, about 91% recorded once. It was CD45RO-negative cells, positively selected for CCR7, that made up naive CD8 cells, with terminally differentiated effector memory CD45RA+ cells excluded. Sample: naive CD8+ T cells sorted from blood. These receptors were collected from a man between 25 and 39 years old in good health.

This chain connects TRBV11-3 to TRBJ2-1; 7 nucleotides line up with TRBD2. V dropped 5 bases and J dropped 7; count of bases not matched to a gene: 5. The CDR3 extends over 13 amino acids. Germline V CDR1 and CDR2: SGHNT, YENEEA. CDR3 DNA: TGTGCCAGCAGCCCGCGGGAGAGAAATGAGCAGTTCTTC. Its protein is CASSPRERNEQFF.

This chain connects TRBV4-3 to TRBJ2-5; D perhaps matches TRBD1 (5 bases). Trimming cost V 0 bases and J 2 bases, with 10 bases left between them. The CDR3 is 15 residues long. Germline V gene lookup returns CDR1 LGHNA and CDR2 YSLEER. CDR3 amino acids: CASSQDGARQETQYF. CDR3 nucleotide sequence: TGCGCCAGCAGCCAAGATGGGGCAAGACAAGAGACCCAGTACTTC.

CDR3 in amino acids: CASAPSAGGYEQYF. The CDR3 DNA reads as TGTGCCAGCGCCCCTTCAGCGGGAGGTTACGAGCAGTACTTC. This chain joins TRBV11-2 and TRBJ2-7; 9 bases agree with TRBD2. CDR3 length: 14 amino acids. CDR1 is SGHAT, CDR2 FQNNGV, per germline. With V trimmed by 8 bases and J by 4 bases, 9 bases remained unmatched.

The chain employs TRBV4-3 and TRBJ2-1; 10 positions match TRBD2. Germline CDR1 reads LGHNA; CDR2 reads YSLEER. V lost 0 bases to trimming and J lost 4 bases; unmatched junction nucleotides: 3. The CDR3 runs 16 residues. DNA for the CDR3: TGCGCCAGCAGCCAAGAGAGAGCGGGAGGGTACAATGAGCAGTTCTTC. As protein: CASSQERAGGYNEQFF.

The gene calls are TRBV18 and TRBJ2-3; a weak D match, TRBD2 (5 bases). Trimming stripped 5 bases from V and 5 bases from J, with 17 bases between. The length of the CDR3 is 15 residues. CDR1 and CDR2 from the germline V gene are KGHSH and LQKENI. CDR3 amino acids: CASSSVRSGRDTQYF. In DNA form, the CDR3 reads TGTGCCAGCTCATCCGTTCGGTCGGGAAGAGATACGCAGTATTTT.

The chain combines TRBV5-1 with TRBJ2-2; D perhaps matches TRBD1 (6 bases). The ends were cut back, 4 bases at V and 1 base at J, with 11 bases in the middle. The germline gives CDR1 SGHRS, CDR2 YFSETQ. The CDR3 has 15 residues. The CDR3 coding sequence is TGCGCCAGCAGCCTGGGACACCTGAACACCGGGGAGCTGTTTTTT. Protein product: CASSLGHLNTGELFF.

The chain couples TRBV7-9 to TRBJ2-2, with unresolved D. Trimming cost V 4 bases and J 3 bases, with 12 bases left between them. The CDR3 length is 15 residues. The germline V gene encodes CDR1 SEHNR and CDR2 FQNEAQ (reference sequence). The CDR3 loop reads CASSSAASYTGELFF. The DNA for the CDR3 is TGTGCCAGCAGCTCCGCGGCTAGTTACACCGGGGAGCTGTTTTTT.

V usage is TRBV19 and J usage is TRBJ2-4; D unclear. Trimming took 3 bases from V and 7 from J, leaving 7 bases between them. Germline loops: CDR1 LNHDA, CDR2 SQIVND (reference sequence). The CDR3 has 12 residues. The CDR3 region is CASSMLPNIQYF. CDR3 in DNA: TGTGCCAGTAGTATGCTCCCTAACATTCAGTACTTC. Full variable domain (rest looked up from reference TRBV19 and TRBJ2-4): DGGITQSPKYLFRKEGQNVTLSCEQNLNHDAMYWYRQDPGQGLRLIYYSQIVNDFQKGDIAEGYSVSREKKESFPLTVTSAQKNPTAFYLCASSMLPNIQYFGAGTRLSVL.

This clone occurred a few times. The chain employs TRBV6-1 and TRBJ1-2; 10 nucleotides match TRBD1. V shed 4 bases, J shed 4 bases, and the junction held 6 bases outside the gene matches. CDR3 length equals 15 residues. The germline CDR1 and CDR2 sequences are MNHNS and SASEGT. CDR3 sequence (DNA): TGTGCCAGCAGTGTCGGGACAGGGGATTTCTATGGCTACACCTTC. This encodes CASSVGTGDFYGYTF.

The rearrangement joins TRBV5-1 to TRBJ2-1; D may be TRBD2 (5 bases). Trimming shortened V by 5 bases and J by 0 bases, and 24 bases separated the two germline ends. Germline V lookup: CDR1 SGHRS, CDR2 YFSETQ. CDR3 size: 19 residues. CDR3 loop: CASSVSSLLSRTSYNEQFF. The DNA for the CDR3 is TGCGCCAGCAGTGTGTCTAGCCTCCTCTCTCGGACCTCCTACAATGAGCAGTTCTTC.

V gene TRBV21-1 combines with J gene TRBJ1-2; the table's D call, TRBD1, has no DNA check behind it. TRBV21-1 is listed as a pseudogene. This CDR3 contains 17 residues. Here the CDR3 reads CASRPTGAEAANYGYTF. Here the CDR3 DNA reads TGTGCCAGCAGGCCGACAGGGGCCGAGGCAGCTAACTATGGCTACACCTTC.

The V call is TRBV25-1, the J call TRBJ2-7, with 8 bases that match TRBD1. Germline V lookup: CDR1 MGHDK, CDR2 SYGVNS. The CDR3 has 14 amino acids. V was pared by 3 bases and J by 4 bases, with 5 bases of the junction left unmatched. Here the CDR3 reads CASSETGDMYEQYF. CDR3 DNA sequence: TGTGCCAGCAGTGAGACAGGGGATATGTACGAGCAGTACTTC.

The chain is built from TRBV7-8 and TRBJ2-7; 9 positions match TRBD1. Germline-derived CDR1 and CDR2 are SGHVS and FQNEAQ. The CDR3 has 13 amino acids. The junction had 3 bases not matched to a gene; V was cut back by 6 bases and J by 3 bases. The DNA for the CDR3 is TGTGCCAGCAGAGGACAGGGGAACTACGAGCAGTACTTC. It translates to CASRGQGNYEQYF.

The V call is TRBV10-3, the J call TRBJ2-7; D not resolved. This CDR3 spans 11 amino acids. Germline V lookup: CDR1 ENHRY, CDR2 SYGVKD. V shed 3 bases and J shed 10 bases, with 10 bases lying between them. This chain's CDR3 is CAISDESNQYF. Written as DNA, the CDR3 is TGTGCCATCAGTGATGAATCTAACCAGTACTTC.

The V call is TRBV11-2, the J call TRBJ2-1; 8 bases line up with TRBD2. From germline, CDR1 is SGHAT and CDR2 FQNNGV. V was pared by 4 bases and J by 10 bases, with 18 bases of the junction left unmatched. The CDR3 extends over 17 amino acids. CDR3 in amino acids: CASSYGLAGVLGGEQFF. DNA for the CDR3: TGTGCCAGCAGCTACGGACTAGCTGGGGTCCTGGGGGGGGAGCAGTTCTTC.

The chain is built from TRBV27 and TRBJ1-2, with D perhaps TRBD1 (5 bases). CDR1 and CDR2 (germline): MNHEY, SMNVEV (reference sequence). The CDR3 runs to 15 residues. V dropped 4 bases and J dropped 0 bases, with 12 bases sitting between them. The CDR3 DNA is TGTGCCAGCAGTTGGGGGGGAGGGGCTAACTATGGCTACACCTTC. This sequence encodes CASSWGGGANYGYTF.

J is TRBJ2-1 and V is TRBV27; D possibly corresponds to TRBD2 (5 bases). Looked up from germline, CDR1 is MNHEY and CDR2 is SMNVEV (reference sequence). This CDR3 contains 15 residues. Trimming cost V 3 bases and J 1 base, with 10 bases left between them. This CDR3 is CASSFFGRSYNEQFF. DNA for the CDR3: TGTGCCAGCAGTTTTTTTGGGAGATCCTACAATGAGCAGTTCTTC.

The chain uses TRBV27 and TRBJ2-1; no definite D call. The germline gives CDR1 MNHEY, CDR2 SMNVEV (reference sequence). The ends were cut back, 6 bases at V and 6 bases at J, with 15 bases in the middle. This CDR3 has 14 amino acids. For the CDR3, the DNA is TGTGCCAGCAGCCCTCTCGGCGTGAGCAATGAGCAGTTCTTC. Translated, it gives CASSPLGVSNEQFF.